This TCR beta chain was identified during a study of CD8 T cells in ankylosing spondylitis. This clonotype was picked up many times. Its target is not known. Findings and limits, study-wide: Clones linked to disease were reported to show significant enrichment in matched ankylosing spondylitis synovial fluid. As for the disease-linked clones, they showed a CD8+ phenotype and occurred at relatively low frequencies in peripheral blood. In the blood and synovial fluid of reactive arthritis, some motif variants had been previously reported.

Quantitative barcoded 5'-RACE was used to prepare TCR beta libraries. TCRdb redid the calling of the 5' RACE reads with MiXCR, one entry per CDR3 protein. The sample has roughly 250,000 distinct CDR3 sequences, around 7.8% seen once; the top ten hold over 6.5%. The CDR3 sequence is 13 residues long. V shed 3 bases and J shed 5 bases, with 10 bases lying between them. The material sequenced was blood, either unsorted or a sorted T cell fraction (not recorded which). The chain is built from TRBV12-3 or TRBV12-4 and TRBJ1-1; maybe TRBD1 (5 bases). The source of this sequence is a male donor with ankylosing spondylitis or in good health (not recorded which). CDR3 sequence reads: CASSFSGKTEAFF. The CDR3 DNA is TGTGCCAGCAGTTTCTCAGGGAAAACTGAAGCTTTCTTT.